What follows is one TCR beta chain and its context. What it binds is not known. The time point here: blood 2 weeks post-SBRT. Treatment defined: 15 Gy SBRT to primary tumor, nephrectomy 4 weeks later. These data originate in a study of radiation and T cells in renal cell carcinoma. Study-wide context: Nephrectomy followed 15 Gy stereotactic body radiation by 4 weeks.

General study findings and limits: In blood, top tumor clones expanded by 2 weeks, shrinking by 4.

Sequencing used immunoSEQ multiplex PCR; TCRdb keeps in-frame clones, though not all of them. Of tens of thousands of clones in the sample, 75% to 90% were seen once. Germline CDR1 is SGHNT and CDR2 is YYREEE (reference sequence). The CDR3 sequence is 13 residues long. V shed 5 bases and J shed 3 bases, with 11 bases lying between them. Sequences were derived from blood, sampled from a patient whose treatment included radiotherapy and nephrectomy. This TCR derives from a woman between 70 and 85 years old with renal cell carcinoma. The rearrangement links TRBV5-4 to TRBJ1-1, with D possibly matching TRBD1 (6 bases). CDR3 bases: TGTGCCAGCAGGGACAGAAGGCACACTGAAGCTTTCTTT. Its translation is CASRDRRHTEAFF.